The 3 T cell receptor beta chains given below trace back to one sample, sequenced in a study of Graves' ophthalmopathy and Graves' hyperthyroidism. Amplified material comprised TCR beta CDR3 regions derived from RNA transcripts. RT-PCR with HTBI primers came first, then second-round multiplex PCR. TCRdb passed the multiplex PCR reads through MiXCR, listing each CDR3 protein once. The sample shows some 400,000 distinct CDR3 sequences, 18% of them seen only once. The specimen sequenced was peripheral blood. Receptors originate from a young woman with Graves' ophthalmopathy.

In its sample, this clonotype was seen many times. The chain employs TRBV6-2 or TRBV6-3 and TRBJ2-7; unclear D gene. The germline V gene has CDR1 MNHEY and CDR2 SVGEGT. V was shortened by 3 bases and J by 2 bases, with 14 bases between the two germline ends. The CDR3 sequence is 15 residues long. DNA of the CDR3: TGTGCCAGCAGTTATTGGGCGGAGTCCCCCTACGAGCAGTACTTC. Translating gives CASSYWAESPYEQYF.

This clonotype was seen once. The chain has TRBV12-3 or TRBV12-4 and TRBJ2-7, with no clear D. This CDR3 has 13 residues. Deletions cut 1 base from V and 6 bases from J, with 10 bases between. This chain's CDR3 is CASSLVATAEQYF. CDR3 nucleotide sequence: TGTGCCAGCAGTTTAGTGGCCACAGCCGAGCAGTACTTC.

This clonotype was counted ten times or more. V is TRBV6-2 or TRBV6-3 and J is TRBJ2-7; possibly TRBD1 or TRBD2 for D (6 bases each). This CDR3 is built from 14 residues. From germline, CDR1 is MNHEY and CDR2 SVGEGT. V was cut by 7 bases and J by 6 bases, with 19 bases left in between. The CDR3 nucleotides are TGTGCCAGCACCCTGAGGGGGGCCATGAGCGAGCAGTACTTC. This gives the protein CASTLRGAMSEQYF.